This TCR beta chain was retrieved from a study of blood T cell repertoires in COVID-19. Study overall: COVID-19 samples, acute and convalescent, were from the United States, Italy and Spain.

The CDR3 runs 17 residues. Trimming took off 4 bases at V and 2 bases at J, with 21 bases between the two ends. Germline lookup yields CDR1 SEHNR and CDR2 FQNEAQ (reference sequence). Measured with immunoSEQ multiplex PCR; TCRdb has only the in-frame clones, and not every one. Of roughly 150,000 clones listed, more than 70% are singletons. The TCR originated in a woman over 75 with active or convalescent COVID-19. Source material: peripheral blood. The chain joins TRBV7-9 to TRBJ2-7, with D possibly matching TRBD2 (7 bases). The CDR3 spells CASSSPLRGGITYEQYF. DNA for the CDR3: TGTGCCAGCAGCTCCCCCCTAAGGGGGGGAATTACCTACGAGCAGTACTTC.